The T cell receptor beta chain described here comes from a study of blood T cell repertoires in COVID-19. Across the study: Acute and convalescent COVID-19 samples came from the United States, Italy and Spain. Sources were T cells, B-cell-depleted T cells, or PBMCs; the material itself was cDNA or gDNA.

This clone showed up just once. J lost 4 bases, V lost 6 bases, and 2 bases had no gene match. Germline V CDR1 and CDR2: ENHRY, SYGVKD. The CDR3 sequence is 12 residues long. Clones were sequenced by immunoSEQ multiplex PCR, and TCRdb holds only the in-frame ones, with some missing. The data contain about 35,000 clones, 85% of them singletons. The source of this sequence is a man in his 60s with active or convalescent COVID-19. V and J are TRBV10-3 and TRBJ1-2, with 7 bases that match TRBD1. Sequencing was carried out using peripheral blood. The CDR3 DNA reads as TGTGCCATCAGCCGGGACAGCTATGGCTACACCTTC. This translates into CAISRDSYGYTF.